These 16 T cell receptor beta chains were sequenced from one sample in a study of blood T cell repertoires in COVID-19. The protocol was immunoSEQ multiplex PCR, while the TCRdb copy is restricted to in-frame clones and leaves out a portion. The sample holds some 490,000 clones, roughly nine tenths seen once. Sequencing used PBMCs or T cells enriched from blood (not recorded which). Receptors originate from an older woman who had recovered from COVID-19.

This chain connects TRBV4-1 to TRBJ2-3; TRBD2 agrees at 12 bases. J lost 0 bases, V lost 3 bases, and 7 bases had no gene match. The germline V gene encodes CDR1 MGHRA and CDR2 YSYEKL. The CDR3 is 18 residues long. The CDR3 here is CASSHTSGGFSSTDTQYF. CDR3 bases: TGCGCCAGCAGCCACACTAGCGGGGGGTTTTCTAGCACAGATACGCAGTATTTT.

The chain has TRBV3-1 (or the pseudogene TRBV3-2) and TRBJ2-5; 12 nucleotides line up with TRBD2. This CDR3 is built from 18 residues. In germline, CDR1 is LGHDT, CDR2 YNNKEL (reference sequence). V dropped 0 bases and J dropped 3; count of bases not matched to a gene: 8. The CDR3 is CASSQDFGLAGNEETQYF. The CDR3 nucleotides read TGTGCCAGCAGCCAAGATTTTGGACTAGCGGGGAACGAAGAGACCCAGTACTTC.

This clone was counted between two and nine times. The J gene is TRBJ1-4, the V gene TRBV5-6, with a weak D call TRBD1 (6 bases). Trimming shortened V by 4 bases and J by 4 bases, and 23 bases separated the two germline ends. CDR3 length: 18 residues. Germline V lookup: CDR1 SGHDT, CDR2 YYEEEE. The CDR3: CASSAYQTAGAFNEKLFF. CDR3 nucleotide sequence: TGTGCCAGCAGCGCATACCAGACAGCAGGGGCCTTTAATGAAAAACTGTTTTTT.

This sequence joins TRBV9 and TRBJ2-1; 9 bases agree with TRBD2. The germline gives CDR1 SGDLS, CDR2 YYNGEE. V was pared by 3 bases and J by 7 bases, with 8 bases of the junction left unmatched. The CDR3 is 15 residues long. This CDR3 is CASSDGGGGANEQFF. The CDR3 DNA reads as TGTGCCAGCAGCGATGGAGGCGGGGGGGCTAATGAGCAGTTCTTC.

The chain links TRBV5-1 to TRBJ1-3; no reliable D call. This CDR3 is 15 amino acids long. The V gene's germline CDR1 is SGHRS and CDR2 YFSETQ. V gave up 0 bases and J gave up 0 bases, with 7 bases separating them. The CDR3 here is CASSLGEDSGNTIYF. The CDR3 bases are TGCGCCAGCAGCTTGGGAGAAGACTCTGGAAACACCATATATTTT.

J is TRBJ2-1 and V is TRBV5-4; 9 bases are shared with TRBD2. J lost 5 bases, V lost 1 base, and 4 bases had no gene match. This CDR3 contains 15 residues. Germline V CDR1 and CDR2: SGHNT, YYREEE (reference sequence). CDR3 nucleotide sequence: TGTGCCAGCAGCTTGATCTCTAGCGGGAACAATGAGCAGTTCTTC. Residues: CASSLISSGNNEQFF.

The chain links TRBV16 to TRBJ1-1; D is undetermined. This CDR3 spans 12 amino acids. V lost 1 base and J 7 bases, leaving 7 bases between the germline ends. From germline, CDR1 is KGHSY and CDR2 FQNENV. The CDR3 DNA follows: TGTGCCAGCAGCCAATGGAGGGTTGAAGCTTTCTTT. As protein: CASSQWRVEAFF. Full variable domain (remainder filled in from reference TRBV16 and TRBJ1-1): GEEVAQTPKHLVRGEGQKAKLYCAPIKGHSYVFWYQQVLKNEFKFLISFQNENVFDETGMPKERFSAKCLPNSPCSLEIQATKLEDSAVYFCASSQWRVEAFFGQGTRLTVV.

The genes are TRBV5-4 and TRBJ1-1; D unresolved. This CDR3 is 13 amino acids long. The V and J ends lost 2 bases and 2 bases respectively, with 7 bases between them. The germline V gene has CDR1 SGHNT and CDR2 YYREEE (reference sequence). CDR3 protein: CASSFSFNTEAFF. The CDR3 bases are TGTGCCAGCAGCTTTAGTTTCAACACTGAAGCTTTCTTT.

The V gene is TRBV6-1, the J gene TRBJ2-3; 8 bases are shared with TRBD2. Trimming took 1 base from V and 2 from J; bases not matched to a gene: 5. The CDR3 sequence is 16 residues long. The germline V gene has CDR1 MNHNS and CDR2 SASEGT. The CDR3 here is CASSEVGGGYTDTQYF. The CDR3 coding sequence is TGTGCCAGCAGTGAAGTCGGGGGGGGCTACACAGATACGCAGTATTTT.

V and J are TRBV6-1 and TRBJ1-2, with D possibly being TRBD1 (5 bases). The CDR3 loop spans 14 amino acids. From germline, CDR1 is MNHNS and CDR2 SASEGT. Trimming removed 2 bases at V and 2 bases at J, with 9 bases between. The CDR3 nucleotides are TGTGCCAGCAGTGAACAGGGAACCAACTATGGCTACACCTTC. The encoded protein is CASSEQGTNYGYTF.

This sequence joins TRBV7-8 and TRBJ2-1, with unresolved D. V lost 1 base, J lost 3 bases, and 7 bases lay in between. Germline CDR1 and CDR2: SGHVS and FQNEAQ. CDR3 length: 14 amino acids. CDR3 region: CASSLGLHYNEQFF. CDR3 bases: TGTGCCAGCAGCTTAGGACTCCACTACAATGAGCAGTTCTTC. Supplemented by reference TRBV7-8 and TRBJ2-1, the full variable domain reads GAGVSQSPRYKVAKRGQDVALRCDPISGHVSLFWYQQALGQGPEFLTYFQNEAQLDKSGLPSDRFFAERPEGSVSTLKIQRTQQEDSAVYLCASSLGLHYNEQFFGPGTRLTVL.

This chain connects TRBV24-1 to TRBJ2-1; TRBD1 matches 12 bases. V dropped 4 bases and J dropped 10; count of bases not matched to a gene: 13. The CDR3 runs to 17 residues. CDR1 KGHDR and CDR2 SFDVKD come from the germline V gene. CDR3 sequence (DNA): TGTGCCACCAGTGACCCTGGGGACAGGGGGCTCTCACAAGAGCAGTTCTTC. Residues: CATSDPGDRGLSQEQFF.

This clone was recorded many times. V usage is TRBV5-1 and J usage is TRBJ2-5, with D possibly being TRBD1 (5 bases). From germline, CDR1 is SGHRS and CDR2 YFSETQ. With 4 bases removed from V and 1 base from J, the gap between germline ends came to 11 bases. The CDR3 extends over 14 amino acids. The CDR3 spells CASSALDSQETQYF. The CDR3 DNA reads as TGCGCCAGCAGCGCTCTTGACAGCCAAGAGACCCAGTACTTC.

The V gene is TRBV6-5, the J gene TRBJ2-7, with a weak D call TRBD1 (6 bases). This CDR3 is 12 amino acids long. CDR1 is MNHEY and CDR2 is SVGAGI in the germline V gene. V lost 7 bases to trimming and J lost 0 bases, with 7 bases between them. The CDR3 region is CASTDSSYEQYF. In DNA form, the CDR3 reads TGTGCCAGCACGGACAGCTCCTACGAGCAGTACTTC.

The chain links TRBV19 to TRBJ2-7; 11 bases fit TRBD1. The CDR3 length is 15 residues. The trim removed 5 bases at V and 2 bases at J, leaving 5 bases unmatched. CDR1 and CDR2 from the germline V gene are LNHDA and SQIVND (reference sequence). The CDR3 here is CASSSGTGGAYEQYF. The DNA of the CDR3 is TGTGCCAGTAGTTCGGGGACAGGGGGAGCCTACGAGCAGTACTTC.

This clone was seen a single time. This chain's CDR3 is CASRRGKIQETQYF. CDR3 DNA: TGTGCCAGCAGGAGGGGGAAGATTCAAGAGACCCAGTACTTC. The chain recombines TRBV6-5 with TRBJ2-5; D might be TRBD1 (6 bases). The CDR3 is made up of 14 amino acids. The V gene lost 6 bases and the J gene lost 2 bases, with 13 bases spanning the gap. Germline V gene lookup returns CDR1 MNHEY and CDR2 SVGAGI.